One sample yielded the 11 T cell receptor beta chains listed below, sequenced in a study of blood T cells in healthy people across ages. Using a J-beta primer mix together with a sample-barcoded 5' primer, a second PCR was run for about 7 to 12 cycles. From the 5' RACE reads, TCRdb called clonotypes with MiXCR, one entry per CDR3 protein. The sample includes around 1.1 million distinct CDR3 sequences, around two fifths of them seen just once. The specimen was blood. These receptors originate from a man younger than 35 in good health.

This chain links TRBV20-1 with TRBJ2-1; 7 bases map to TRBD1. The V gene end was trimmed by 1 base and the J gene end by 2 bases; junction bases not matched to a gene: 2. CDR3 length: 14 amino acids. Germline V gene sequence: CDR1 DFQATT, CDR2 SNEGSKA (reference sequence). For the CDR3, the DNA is TGCAGTGCTAGAGGGCAGGGGGCCTACAATGAGCAGTTCTTC. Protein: CSARGQGAYNEQFF.

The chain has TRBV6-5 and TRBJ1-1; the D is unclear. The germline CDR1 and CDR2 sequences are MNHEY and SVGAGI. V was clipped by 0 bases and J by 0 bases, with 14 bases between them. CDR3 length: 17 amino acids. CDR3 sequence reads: CASSYSSQLGMNTEAFF. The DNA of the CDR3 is TGTGCCAGCAGTTACTCGAGCCAGTTGGGTATGAACACTGAAGCTTTCTTT.

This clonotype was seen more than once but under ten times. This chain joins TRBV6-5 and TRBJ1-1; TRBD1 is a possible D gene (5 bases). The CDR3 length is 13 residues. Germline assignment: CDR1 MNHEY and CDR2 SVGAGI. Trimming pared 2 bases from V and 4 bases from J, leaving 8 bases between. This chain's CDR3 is CASSYQGITEAFF. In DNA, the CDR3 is TGTGCCAGCAGTTACCAGGGAATCACTGAAGCTTTCTTT.

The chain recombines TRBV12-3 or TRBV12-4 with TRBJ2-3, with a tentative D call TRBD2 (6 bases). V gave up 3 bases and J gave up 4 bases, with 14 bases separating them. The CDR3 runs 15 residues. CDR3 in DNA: TGTGCCAGCAGTTTGAGGAGGGGATGGGCAGATACGCAGTATTTT. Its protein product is CASSLRRGWADTQYF.

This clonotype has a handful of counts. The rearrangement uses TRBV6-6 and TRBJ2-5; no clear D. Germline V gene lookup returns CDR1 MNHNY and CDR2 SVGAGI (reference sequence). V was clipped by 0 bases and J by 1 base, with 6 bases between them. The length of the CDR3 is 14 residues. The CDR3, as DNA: TGTGCCAGCAGTTACTCCCCCAGCCAAGAGACCCAGTACTTC. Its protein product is CASSYSPSQETQYF.

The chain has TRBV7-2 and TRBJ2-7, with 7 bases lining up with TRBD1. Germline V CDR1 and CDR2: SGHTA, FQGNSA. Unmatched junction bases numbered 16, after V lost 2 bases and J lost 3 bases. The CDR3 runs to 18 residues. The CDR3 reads CASSLNRPGTATSYEQYF. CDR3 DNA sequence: TGTGCCAGCAGCTTAAACCGGCCGGGGACAGCTACGAGCTACGAGCAGTACTTC. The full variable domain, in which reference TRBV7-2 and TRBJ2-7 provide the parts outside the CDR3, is GAGVSQSPSNKVTEKGKDVELRCDPISGHTALYWYRQSLGQGLEFLIYFQGNSAPDKSGLPSDRFSAERTGGSVSTLTIQRTQQEDSAVYLCASSLNRPGTATSYEQYFGPGTRLTVT.

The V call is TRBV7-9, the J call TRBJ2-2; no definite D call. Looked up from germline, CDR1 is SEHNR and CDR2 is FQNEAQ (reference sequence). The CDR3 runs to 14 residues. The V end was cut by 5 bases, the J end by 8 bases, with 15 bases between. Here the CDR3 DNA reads TGTGCCAGCAGCCAAGAATCCGTTTCAGGGGAGCTGTTTTTT. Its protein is CASSQESVSGELFF. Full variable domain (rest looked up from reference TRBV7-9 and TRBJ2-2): DTGVSQNPRHKITKRGQNVTFRCDPISEHNRLYWYRQTLGQGPEFLTYFQNEAQLEKSRLLSDRFSAERPKGSFSTLEIQRTEQGDSAMYLCASSQESVSGELFFGEGSRLTVL.

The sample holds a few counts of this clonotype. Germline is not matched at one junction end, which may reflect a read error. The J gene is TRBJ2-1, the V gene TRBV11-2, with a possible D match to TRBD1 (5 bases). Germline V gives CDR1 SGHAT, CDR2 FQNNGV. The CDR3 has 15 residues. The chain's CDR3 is CACSLEWQGYNEQFF. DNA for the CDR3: TGTGCCTGCAGCTTAGAATGGCAGGGCTACAATGAGCAGTTCTTC.

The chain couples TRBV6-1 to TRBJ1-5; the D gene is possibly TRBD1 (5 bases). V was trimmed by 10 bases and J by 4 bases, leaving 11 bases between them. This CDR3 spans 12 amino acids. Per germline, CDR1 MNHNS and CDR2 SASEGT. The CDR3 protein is CATKSGNQPQHF. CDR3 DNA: TGTGCCACCAAATCAGGGAATCAGCCCCAGCATTTT.

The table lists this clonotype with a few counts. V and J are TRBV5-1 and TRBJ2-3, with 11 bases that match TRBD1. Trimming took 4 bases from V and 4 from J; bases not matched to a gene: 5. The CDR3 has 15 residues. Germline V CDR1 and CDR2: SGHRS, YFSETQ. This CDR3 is CASSIGTGGSDTQYF. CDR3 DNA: TGCGCCAGCAGCATCGGGACAGGGGGTTCAGATACGCAGTATTTT. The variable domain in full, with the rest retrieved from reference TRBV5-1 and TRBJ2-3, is KAGVTQTPRYLIKTRGQQVTLSCSPISGHRSVSWYQQTPGQGLQFLFEYFSETQRNKGNFPGRFSGRQFSNSRSEMNVSTLELGDSALYLCASSIGTGGSDTQYFGPGTRLTVL.

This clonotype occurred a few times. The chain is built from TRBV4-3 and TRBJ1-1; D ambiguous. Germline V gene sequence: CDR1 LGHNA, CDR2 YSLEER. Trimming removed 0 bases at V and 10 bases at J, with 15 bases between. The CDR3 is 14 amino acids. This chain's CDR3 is CASSQDAGDPVAFF. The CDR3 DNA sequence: TGCGCCAGCAGCCAAGATGCTGGTGACCCCGTAGCTTTCTTT.